This TCR beta chain was observed in a study of T cells in Graves' hyperthyroidism and ophthalmopathy. The CDR3 covers 16 residues. V lost 6 bases and J lost 0, with 12 bases in between. Germline V gives CDR1 MNHEY, CDR2 SVGEGT. What was amplified from RNA transcripts were TCR beta CDR3 regions. The TCR CDR3 was amplified in a first-round RT-PCR using the HTBI primer set. TCRdb independently ran MiXCR on the multiplex PCR reads; one entry per CDR3 protein. The sample includes over 500,000 distinct CDR3 sequences, about 15% seen only once; the top ten take around 17%. Only a few counts were recorded for this clonotype. Its specificity is unknown. Overall study findings and caveats: Ophthalmopathy, which appeared later, was predicted by the model a median roughly 6.4 months before onset.

V gene TRBV6-2 or TRBV6-3 combines with J gene TRBJ2-6; the D is unclear. This clonotype was sampled from a woman under 30 with Graves' ophthalmopathy. The specimen was blood. The CDR3 spells CASSRPSYSGANVLTF. In DNA form, the CDR3 reads TGTGCCAGCAGCCGCCCCAGCTACTCTGGGGCCAACGTCCTGACTTTC.